Listed below are T cell receptor beta chains from one sample, sequenced in a study of beta chain features in type 1 diabetes. The table came from immunoSEQ multiplex PCR; TCRdb's copy has only in-frame clones and leaves some out. The sample holds some 45,000 clones; around 50% are singletons and the top ten take 2.1%. The sample taken for sequencing was Tregs from blood. The source is a woman under 30 in good health. The conserved cysteine and the conserved F or W are not part of the CDR3 here.

V	J	CDR3
TRBV28	TRBJ2-5	ASSLPGTGGLNGQY
TRBV6-6	TRBJ2-2	ASSRDTRIGGELF
TRBV7-2	TRBJ2-3	ASSLGGRADTQY
TRBV5-4	TRBJ2-3	ASSLAGTDTQY
TRBV23-1	TRBJ2-3	ASSQAEPGPSKGVTDTQY
TRBV18	TRBJ1-3	ASSPIRGSSGNTIY
TRBV7-9	TRBJ2-2	ASSRIGLAGIGELF
TRBV5-1	TRBJ1-2	ASSLVGAGYGYT
TRBV29-1	TRBJ2-5	SVRRSQETQY
TRBV6-5	TRBJ1-4	ASVSTNEKLF
TRBV6-6	TRBJ2-1	ASIPGGSSYNEQF
TRBV30	TRBJ2-7	AWSRARVKGHGEQY
TRBV4-3	TRBJ2-3	ASSQGLALDTQY
TRBV5-8	TRBJ1-1	ASTLQGADTEAF
TRBV5-1	TRBJ2-1	ASSLIPDRGGNEQF
TRBV27	TRBJ2-3	ASTDRDTLATQY
TRBV28	TRBJ2-7	ASSTLAGGFSYEQY
TRBV7-6	TRBJ1-4	ASRSGTDNEKLF
TRBV30	TRBJ2-5	AWRLSAAPETQY
TRBV29-1	TRBJ2-3	SVGSGGGTDTQY
TRBV10-3	TRBJ2-7	AISGRQGVHEQY
TRBV11-2	TRBJ2-2	ASSLAGLNTGELF